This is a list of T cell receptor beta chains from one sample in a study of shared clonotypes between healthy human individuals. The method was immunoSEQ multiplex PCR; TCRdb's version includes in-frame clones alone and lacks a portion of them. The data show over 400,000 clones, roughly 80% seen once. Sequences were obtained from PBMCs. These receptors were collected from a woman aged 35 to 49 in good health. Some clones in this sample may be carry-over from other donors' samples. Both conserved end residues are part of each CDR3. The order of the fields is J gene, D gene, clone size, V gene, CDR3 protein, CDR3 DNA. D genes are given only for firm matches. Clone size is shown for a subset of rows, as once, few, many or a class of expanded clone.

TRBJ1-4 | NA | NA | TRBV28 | CASTQGLTNEKLFF | TGTGCCAGTACACAGGGTTTAACTAATGAAAAACTGTTTTTT
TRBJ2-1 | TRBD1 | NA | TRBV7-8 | CASSTMGWDRVRNEQFF | TGTGCCAGCAGCACTATGGGTTGGGACAGGGTCCGGAATGAGCAGTTCTTC
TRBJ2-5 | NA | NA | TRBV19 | CASSMGSETQYF | TGTGCCAGTAGTATGGGGTCGGAGACCCAGTACTTC
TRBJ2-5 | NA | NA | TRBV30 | CAWRGSPGSQETQYF | TGTGCCTGGAGAGGCTCCCCCGGCAGTCAAGAGACCCAGTACTTC
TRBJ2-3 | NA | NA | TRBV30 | CAWSGALSTDTQYF | TGTGCCTGGAGTGGGGCTCTTAGCACAGATACGCAGTATTTT
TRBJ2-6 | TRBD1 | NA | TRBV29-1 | CSVGKVGTGVVGANVLTF | TGCAGCGTTGGAAAGGTCGGGACAGGGGTGGTTGGGGCCAACGTCCTGACTTTC
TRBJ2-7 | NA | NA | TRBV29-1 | CSAGGTGNVEQYF | TGCAGCGCGGGAGGGACAGGGAATGTCGAGCAGTACTTC
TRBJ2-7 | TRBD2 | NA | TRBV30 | CAWSGSGDTAEQYF | TGTGCCTGGAGTGGTAGCGGGGACACCGCCGAGCAGTACTTC
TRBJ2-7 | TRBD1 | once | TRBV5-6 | CASSLTGGSSYEQYF | TGTGCCAGCAGCTTGACAGGGGGGAGCTCCTACGAGCAGTACTTC
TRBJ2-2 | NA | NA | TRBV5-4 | CASSLGSGNTGELFF | TGTGCCAGCAGCTTGGGGTCAGGGAACACCGGGGAGCTGTTTTTT
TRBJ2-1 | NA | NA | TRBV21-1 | CASSNPITSGSKLGEQFF | TGTGCCAGCAGCAATCCCATTACTAGCGGGAGTAAATTAGGCGAGCAGTTCTTC
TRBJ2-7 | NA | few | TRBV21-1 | CARKDSSYEQYF | TGTGCCAGGAAGGACAGCTCCTACGAGCAGTACTTC
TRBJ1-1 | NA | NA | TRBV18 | CASSPGGSNTEAFF | TGTGCCAGCTCACCCGGGGGTAGCAACACTGAAGCTTTCTTT
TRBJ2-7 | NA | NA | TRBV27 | CASSSAAGRALIYEQYF | TGTGCCAGCAGCTCAGCAGCCGGCAGGGCACTAATCTACGAGCAGTACTTC
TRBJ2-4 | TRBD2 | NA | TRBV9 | CASSVGGGPKNIQYF | TGTGCCAGCAGCGTGGGCGGGGGGCCCAAAAACATTCAGTACTTC
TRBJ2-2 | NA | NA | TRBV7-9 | CASSPGEGGTGELFF | TGTGCCAGCAGCCCCGGGGAGGGGGGCACCGGGGAGCTGTTTTTT
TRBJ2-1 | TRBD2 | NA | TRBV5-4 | CASTTGTSGSWEQFF | TGTGCCAGCACTACCGGGACTAGCGGGAGTTGGGAGCAGTTCTTC
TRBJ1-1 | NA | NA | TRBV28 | CASSSFILNTEAFF | TGTGCCAGCAGTTCCTTTATTTTGAACACTGAAGCTTTCTTT
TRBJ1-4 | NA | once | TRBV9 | CASSPEGAGEKLFF | TGTGCCAGCAGCCCGGAAGGGGCTGGTGAAAAACTGTTTTTT
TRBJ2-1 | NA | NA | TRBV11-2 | CASSFLANSYNEQFF | TGTGCCAGCAGCTTTTTAGCAAATTCCTACAATGAGCAGTTCTTC
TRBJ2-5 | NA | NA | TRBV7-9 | CASSWDPRWETQYF | TGTGCCAGCAGCTGGGACCCCAGATGGGAGACCCAGTACTTC
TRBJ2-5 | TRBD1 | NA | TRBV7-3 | CASSNLGTEQETQYF | TGTGCCAGCAGCAACCTAGGGACAGAACAAGAGACCCAGTACTTC
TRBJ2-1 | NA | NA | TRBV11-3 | CASSFRLGGDTHNEQFF | TGTGCCAGCAGCTTTAGGCTGGGAGGTGACACTCACAATGAGCAGTTCTTC
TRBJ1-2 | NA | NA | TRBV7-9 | CASSPYYLQDNYGYTF | TGTGCCAGCAGCCCCTACTACCTTCAGGACAACTATGGCTACACCTTC
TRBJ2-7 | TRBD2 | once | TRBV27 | CASSLSSLAGKYEQYF | TGTGCCAGCAGTTTAAGTTCCCTAGCGGGAAAGTACGAGCAGTACTTC
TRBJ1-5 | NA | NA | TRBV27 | CASSSYRQAPDSNQPQHF | TGTGCCAGCAGTTCCTACCGACAGGCCCCGGACAGCAATCAGCCCCAGCATTTT
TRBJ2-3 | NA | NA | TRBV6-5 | CASSYKGLGTDTQYF | TGTGCCAGCAGTTATAAGGGACTCGGCACAGATACGCAGTATTTT
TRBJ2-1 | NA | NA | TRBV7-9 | CASSPRHPNEQFF | TGTGCCAGCAGCCCGAGACACCCGAATGAGCAGTTCTTC
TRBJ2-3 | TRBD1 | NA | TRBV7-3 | CASKGTGGTDTQYF | TGTGCCAGCAAAGGGACAGGGGGCACAGATACGCAGTATTTT
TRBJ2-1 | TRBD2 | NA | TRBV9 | CASSQDSPGTSGRAKYNEQFF | TGTGCCAGCAGCCAGGATTCACCTGGGACTAGCGGGAGGGCCAAGTACAATGAGCAGTTCTTC
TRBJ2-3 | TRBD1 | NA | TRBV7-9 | CASSGQGVGDTQYF | TGTGCCAGCAGCGGACAGGGGGTAGGAGATACGCAGTATTTT
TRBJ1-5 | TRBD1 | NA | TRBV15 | CATSRDFQGAGQPQHF | TGTGCCACCAGCAGAGACTTTCAGGGGGCGGGCCAGCCCCAGCATTTT
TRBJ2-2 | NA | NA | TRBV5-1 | CASSLGFRVDTGELFF | TGCGCCAGCAGCTTGGGATTCAGGGTTGACACCGGGGAGCTGTTTTTT
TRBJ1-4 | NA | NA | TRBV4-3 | CASSPRQAQTTNEKLFF | TGCGCCAGCAGCCCCAGACAGGCACAGACAACTAATGAAAAACTGTTTTTT
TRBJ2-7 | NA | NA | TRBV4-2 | CASSQDIGSPNYEQYF | TGTGCCAGCAGCCAAGATATAGGGTCTCCTAACTACGAGCAGTACTTC
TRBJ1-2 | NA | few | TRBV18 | CASSPRIETVVNGYTF | TGTGCCAGCTCACCACGAATTGAGACGGTTGTGAATGGCTACACCTTC
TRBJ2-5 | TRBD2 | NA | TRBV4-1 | CASSGLAGSQETQYF | TGCGCCAGCAGCGGACTAGCGGGAAGTCAAGAGACCCAGTACTTC
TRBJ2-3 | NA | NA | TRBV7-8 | CASSLPQGTQYF | TGTGCCAGCAGCTTACCCCAGGGAACGCAGTATTTT
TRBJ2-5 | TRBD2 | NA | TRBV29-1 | CSVDRAGGRETQYF | TGCAGCGTTGATAGGGCGGGAGGTAGAGAGACCCAGTACTTC
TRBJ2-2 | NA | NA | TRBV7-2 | CASSPTPGELFF | TGTGCCAGCAGCCCCACACCCGGGGAGCTGTTTTTT
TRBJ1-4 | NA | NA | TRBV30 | CAWSVPLRTVTNEKLFF | TGTGCCTGGAGTGTACCCCTTCGGACAGTCACTAATGAAAAACTGTTTTTT
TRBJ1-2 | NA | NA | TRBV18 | CASSPYTATHGYTF | TGTGCCAGCTCACCATACACCGCAACACATGGCTACACCTTC
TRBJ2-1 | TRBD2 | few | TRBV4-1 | CASSQPGTRGYNEQFF | TGCGCCAGCAGCCAACCCGGGACTAGGGGTTACAATGAGCAGTTCTTC
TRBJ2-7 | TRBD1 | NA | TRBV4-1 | CASSPLWGQGLREQYF | TGCGCCAGCAGCCCCCTTTGGGGACAGGGGTTGAGGGAGCAGTACTTC
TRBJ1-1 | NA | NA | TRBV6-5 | CASSTVMNTEAFF | TGTGCCAGCAGTACTGTCATGAACACTGAAGCTTTCTTT
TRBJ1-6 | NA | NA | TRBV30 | CAWMGGNSPLHF | TGTGCCTGGATGGGGGGTAATTCACCCCTCCACTTT
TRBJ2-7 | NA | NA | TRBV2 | CASTQTATYEQYF | TGTGCCAGCACCCAGACAGCAACCTACGAGCAGTACTTC
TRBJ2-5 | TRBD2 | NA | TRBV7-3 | CASSQGTSGIETQYF | TGTGCCAGCAGCCAAGGGACTAGCGGGATAGAGACCCAGTACTTC
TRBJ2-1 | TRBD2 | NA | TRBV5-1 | CASSGTSRSNEQFF | TGCGCCAGCAGCGGGACTAGTAGGAGCAATGAGCAGTTCTTC
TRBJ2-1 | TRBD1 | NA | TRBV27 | CASSRTGIGNEQFF | TGTGCCAGCAGTCGGACAGGGATAGGCAATGAGCAGTTCTTC
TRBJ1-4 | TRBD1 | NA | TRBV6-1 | CASSDTAGTGLEKLFF | TGTGCCAGCAGTGACACCGCCGGGACAGGACTAGAAAAACTGTTTTTT
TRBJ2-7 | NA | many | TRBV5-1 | CASSFPPGGSYEQYF | TGCGCCAGCAGCTTCCCTCCCGGGGGCTCCTACGAGCAGTACTTC